Below, 29 T cell receptor beta chains from the same sample are listed, as sequenced in a study of siplizumab effects on memory and regulatory T cells. Sequencing used immunoSEQ multiplex PCR; TCRdb keeps in-frame clones, though not all of them. The data contain approximately 90,000 clones, 94% of them singletons. Sequencing used non-Treg CD4+ T cells sorted from blood. The source is a human donor in good health.

CDR3 loop: CASSSPDIPAYGYTF. The CDR3 nucleotides read TGTGCCAGCAGCTCCCCGGACATCCCGGCCTATGGCTACACCTTC. The chain employs TRBV5-4 and TRBJ1-2; D might be TRBD1 (5 bases). The germline V and J ends were trimmed by 3 bases and 4 bases, with 16 bases remaining between them. The CDR3 has 15 residues. CDR1 is SGHNT and CDR2 is YYREEE in the germline V gene (reference sequence).

The chain is built from TRBV28 and TRBJ1-2, with D perhaps TRBD1 (6 bases). Trimming pared 9 bases from V and 7 bases from J, leaving 18 bases between. Germline V gene lookup returns CDR1 MDHEN and CDR2 SYDVKM. The CDR3 extends over 13 amino acids. CDR3 sequence: CASKTGSPGGYTF. The CDR3 nucleotides are TGTGCCAGTAAGACAGGCTCCCCGGGTGGCTACACCTTC.

V and J are TRBV7-9 and TRBJ2-7, with D tentatively TRBD1 or TRBD2 (5 bases each). V was pared by 5 bases and J by 6 bases, with 14 bases between. Looked up from germline, CDR1 is SEHNR and CDR2 is FQNEAQ (reference sequence). This CDR3 is built from 13 residues. CDR3 protein: CASSRDGAAEQYF. CDR3 nucleotide sequence: TGTGCCAGCAGCCGGGACGGGGCAGCCGAGCAGTACTTC. Using reference TRBV7-9 and TRBJ2-7 for the parts outside the CDR3, the full variable domain is DTGVSQNPRHKITKRGQNVTFRCDPISEHNRLYWYRQTLGQGPEFLTYFQNEAQLEKSRLLSDRFSAERPKGSFSTLEIQRTEQGDSAMYLCASSRDGAAEQYFGPGTRLTVT.

V gene TRBV18 combines with J gene TRBJ1-4; D not resolved. Between the trimmed V and J ends, which lost 3 bases and 14 bases, there was a span of 16 bases. Germline CDR1 is KGHSH and CDR2 is LQKENI. The CDR3 length is 13 residues. The CDR3, as DNA: TGTGCCAGCTCACCCGACCCCTACGGAAACCTGTTTTTT. As protein: CASSPDPYGNLFF.

V usage is TRBV6-4 and J usage is TRBJ2-3; 8 bases map to TRBD1. Trimming at V came to 8 bases and at J to 2 bases, leaving 3 bases not matched to a gene. The CDR3 runs to 13 residues. Germline V gene sequence: CDR1 MRHNA, CDR2 SNTAGT. The CDR3 is CASGTGDTDTQYF. The CDR3 nucleotides are TGTGCCAGCGGGACAGGAGACACAGATACGCAGTATTTT.

The chain combines TRBV5-1 with TRBJ2-5; D gene ambiguous. The V gene's germline CDR1 is SGHRS and CDR2 YFSETQ. V gave up 1 base and J gave up 5 bases, with 12 bases separating them. This CDR3 region has 14 residues. The CDR3 loop is CASSLSGSSETQYF. DNA of the CDR3: TGCGCCAGCAGCTTGTCGGGCTCATCGGAGACCCAGTACTTC.

The chain links TRBV5-1 to TRBJ2-1; no reliable D call. With 4 bases removed from V and 5 bases from J, the gap between germline ends came to 10 bases. The CDR3 sequence is 13 residues long. Germline lookup yields CDR1 SGHRS and CDR2 YFSETQ. The CDR3 DNA follows: TGCGCCAGCAGCCAAGGCCCAAACAATGAGCAGTTCTTC. It codes for CASSQGPNNEQFF. Variable domain in full (rest from reference TRBV5-1 and TRBJ2-1): KAGVTQTPRYLIKTRGQQVTLSCSPISGHRSVSWYQQTPGQGLQFLFEYFSETQRNKGNFPGRFSGRQFSNSRSEMNVSTLELGDSALYLCASSQGPNNEQFFGPGTRLTVL.

V gene TRBV11-3 combines with J gene TRBJ2-5, with 11 bases that match TRBD1. Germline lookup yields CDR1 SGHNT and CDR2 YENEEA. This CDR3 comprises 15 residues. After removal of 5 bases from V and 1 base from J, the junction contained 3 bases not matched to a gene. CDR3 sequence reads: CASSPGTGGQETQYF. Here the CDR3 DNA reads TGTGCCAGCAGCCCCGGGACAGGGGGCCAAGAGACCCAGTACTTC.

This chain connects TRBV27 to TRBJ1-2; D remains unclear. V was trimmed by 6 bases and J by 4 bases, leaving 12 bases between them. Per the germline V gene, CDR1 is MNHEY and CDR2 is SMNVEV (reference sequence). The CDR3 loop spans 13 amino acids. In nucleotides, the CDR3 is TGTGCCAGCAGGCCCTCCGGGAGCTATGGCTACACCTTC. Protein product: CASRPSGSYGYTF.

V gene TRBV7-3 combines with J gene TRBJ2-1, with 10 bases identical to TRBD1. The CDR3 contains 15 residues. Germline CDR1 is SGHTA and CDR2 is FQGTGA. V gave up 6 bases and J gave up 3 bases; unmatched junction bases: 5. Here the CDR3 reads CASSSGTGVYNEQFF. The CDR3 DNA reads as TGTGCCAGCAGTTCCGGGACAGGGGTCTACAATGAGCAGTTCTTC.

The chain carries TRBV5-1 and TRBJ2-3; TRBD2 aligns across 7 bases. The CDR3 is 13 residues long. CDR1 SGHRS and CDR2 YFSETQ come from the germline V gene. With 4 bases clipped from V and 11 bases from J, the junction kept 10 bases outside the gene matches. The CDR3: CASSGESGIGQYF. The DNA for the CDR3 is TGCGCCAGCAGCGGGGAAAGCGGGATAGGGCAGTATTTT. Full variable domain (remainder filled in from reference TRBV5-1 and TRBJ2-3): KAGVTQTPRYLIKTRGQQVTLSCSPISGHRSVSWYQQTPGQGLQFLFEYFSETQRNKGNFPGRFSGRQFSNSRSEMNVSTLELGDSALYLCASSGESGIGQYFGPGTRLTVL.

The chain links TRBV7-8 to TRBJ2-2; D remains ambiguous. V shed 0 bases and J shed 0 bases, with 5 bases lying between them. The CDR3 totals 15 residues. Germline V CDR1 and CDR2: SGHVS, FQNEAQ. The CDR3 DNA is TGTGCCAGCAGCTTAGCCACGGCGAACACCGGGGAGCTGTTTTTT. Translated, it gives CASSLATANTGELFF.

This chain links TRBV4-2 with TRBJ2-5; TRBD2 agrees at 10 bases. Looked up from germline, CDR1 is LGHNA and CDR2 is YNFKEQ. The CDR3 contains 15 residues. Trimming removed 4 bases from V and 3 bases from J; junction bases left unmatched: 5. This chain's CDR3 is CASSRTGTSEETQYF. Here the CDR3 DNA reads TGTGCCAGCAGCCGTACCGGGACTAGCGAAGAGACCCAGTACTTC.

This clone is a singleton in its sample. The chain recombines TRBV28 with TRBJ2-5; possibly TRBD2 for D (7 bases). V lost 8 bases and J 7 bases, leaving 20 bases between the germline ends. The CDR3 runs to 14 residues. Germline CDR1 MDHEN, CDR2 SYDVKM. This CDR3 is CASRVGGARGTQYF. The CDR3 nucleotides read TGTGCCAGCCGCGTAGGGGGGGCGCGCGGGACCCAGTACTTC.

This chain joins TRBV11-3 and TRBJ2-1; D is perhaps TRBD1 (6 bases). The V gene's germline CDR1 is SGHNT and CDR2 YENEEA. Trimming shortened V by 5 bases and J by 7 bases, and 18 bases separated the two germline ends. The CDR3 sequence is 15 residues long. The CDR3 nucleotides are TGTGCCAGCAGCGCACAGGGTAATATGGGGAATGAGCAGTTCTTC. It codes for CASSAQGNMGNEQFF. Filled out from reference TRBV11-3 and TRBJ2-1, the complete variable domain reads EAGVVQSPRYKIIEKKQPVAFWCNPISGHNTLYWYLQNLGQGPELLIRYENEEAVDDSQLPKDRFSAERLKGVDSTLKIQPAELGDSAVYLCASSAQGNMGNEQFFGPGTRLTVL.

V usage is TRBV6-5 and J usage is TRBJ1-2, with D hard to call. The CDR3 length is 15 residues. V lost 2 bases, J lost 2 bases, and 12 bases lay in between. The germline CDR1 and CDR2 sequences are MNHEY and SVGAGI. This CDR3 reads CASSYTSDGNYGYTF. The CDR3 coding sequence is TGTGCCAGCAGTTACACCTCCGACGGGAACTATGGCTACACCTTC.

This clone was detected only once. The chain couples TRBV19 to TRBJ2-1; a possible D gene is TRBD1 (6 bases). This CDR3 spans 13 amino acids. V was clipped by 5 bases and J by 6 bases, with 11 bases between them. Germline CDR1 is LNHDA and CDR2 is SQIVND (reference sequence). Here the CDR3 DNA reads TGTGCCAGTAGTCTGGACAGCGCCAATGAGCAGTTCTTC. It is translated as CASSLDSANEQFF. The full variable domain, rest sourced from reference TRBV19 and TRBJ2-1, is DGGITQSPKYLFRKEGQNVTLSCEQNLNHDAMYWYRQDPGQGLRLIYYSQIVNDFQKGDIAEGYSVSREKKESFPLTVTSAQKNPTAFYLCASSLDSANEQFFGPGTRLTVL.

The chain joins TRBV7-9 to TRBJ2-3, with 7 bases fitting TRBD2. J lost 2 bases, V lost 5 bases, and 13 bases had no gene match. Germline V gene sequence: CDR1 SEHNR, CDR2 FQNEAQ (reference sequence). CDR3 length equals 17 residues. The CDR3 region has the DNA TGTGCCAGCAGCCCCTGGTCGCGGCGGGACTACACAGATACGCAGTATTTT. Its translation: CASSPWSRRDYTDTQYF.

The chain recombines TRBV9 with TRBJ2-7; 7 nucleotides match TRBD1. The CDR3 extends over 14 amino acids. The germline CDR1 and CDR2 sequences are SGDLS and YYNGEE. The junction had 10 bases not matched to a gene; V was cut back by 4 bases and J by 6 bases. The CDR3 DNA is TGTGCCAGCAGCTCCGGGACAGCCCCGACCGAGCAGTACTTC. Translation: CASSSGTAPTEQYF. The full variable domain, its missing parts supplied by reference TRBV9 and TRBJ2-7, is DSGVTQTPKHLITATGQRVTLRCSPRSGDLSVYWYQQSLDQGLQFLIQYYNGEERAKGNILERFSAQQFPDLHSELNLSSLELGDSALYFCASSSGTAPTEQYFGPGTRLTVT.

The genes are TRBV4-2 and TRBJ2-3, with 10 bases matching TRBD2. Germline CDR1 reads LGHNA; CDR2 reads YNFKEQ. The ends lost 0 bases at V and 2 bases at J; junction bases unmatched: 8. The CDR3 totals 18 residues. CDR3 coding DNA: TGTGCCAGCAGCCAAGATTATGTAGCGGGAGGAACCACAGATACGCAGTATTTT. Translating gives CASSQDYVAGGTTDTQYF.

The rearrangement links TRBV6-5 to TRBJ2-2; 10 bases fit TRBD1. Germline V gives CDR1 MNHEY, CDR2 SVGAGI. V was clipped by 7 bases and J by 2 bases; unmatched bases: 4. This CDR3 comprises 15 residues. CDR3: CASKGQGSNTGELFF. CDR3 DNA sequence: TGTGCCAGCAAGGGACAGGGGTCAAACACCGGGGAGCTGTTTTTT.

The chain links TRBV2 to TRBJ1-3; possibly TRBD1 for D (6 bases). The CDR3 length is 15 residues. V was pared by 7 bases and J by 0 bases, with 13 bases between. CDR1 and CDR2 from the germline V gene are SNHLY and FYNNEI. Here the CDR3 DNA reads TGTGCCAGCACGTCGCAGGGGTACTCTGGAAACACCATATATTTT. Translation gives CASTSQGYSGNTIYF. The whole variable domain, remainder taken from reference TRBV2 and TRBJ1-3, is EPEVTQTPSHQVTQMGQEVILRCVPISNHLYFYWYRQILGQKVEFLVSFYNNEISEKSEIFDDQFSVERPDGSNFTLKIRSTKLEDSAMYFCASTSQGYSGNTIYFGEGSWLTVV.

This chain connects TRBV14 to TRBJ1-1; D unclear. Germline V gene lookup returns CDR1 SGHDN and CDR2 FVKESK. V dropped 8 bases and J dropped 0 bases, with 16 bases sitting between them. The CDR3 totals 15 residues. CDR3: CASARRAAMNTEAFF. CDR3 DNA sequence: TGTGCCAGCGCTAGGAGGGCAGCTATGAACACTGAAGCTTTCTTT.

This sequence joins TRBV19 and TRBJ2-7; 11 bases align to TRBD1. The CDR3 consists of 16 residues. Germline lookup yields CDR1 LNHDA and CDR2 SQIVND (reference sequence). Trimming took 4 bases from V and 3 from J; bases not matched to a gene: 8. The CDR3 sequence: CASSTGTDRGLYEQYF. CDR3 in DNA: TGTGCCAGTAGTACCGGGACGGACAGGGGGCTCTACGAGCAGTACTTC.

In this sample, this clone turned up a few times. Here the CDR3 DNA reads TGCGCCAGCAGCTCAGGACAGGGGGGTCGGGCAGATACGCAGTATTTT. The encoded protein is CASSSGQGGRADTQYF. The chain links TRBV5-1 to TRBJ2-3; 10 bases map to TRBD1. CDR1 and CDR2 from the germline V gene are SGHRS and YFSETQ. The CDR3 spans 16 residues. The V gene end was trimmed by 3 bases and the J gene end by 4 bases; junction bases not matched to a gene: 8. Looking up the rest from reference TRBV5-1 and TRBJ2-3 gives the full variable domain: KAGVTQTPRYLIKTRGQQVTLSCSPISGHRSVSWYQQTPGQGLQFLFEYFSETQRNKGNFPGRFSGRQFSNSRSEMNVSTLELGDSALYLCASSSGQGGRADTQYFGPGTRLTVL.

The chain joins TRBV5-1 to TRBJ2-1, with D maybe TRBD2 (6 bases). The CDR3 loop spans 16 amino acids. Per germline, CDR1 SGHRS and CDR2 YFSETQ. Trimming shortened V by 5 bases and J by 5 bases, and 20 bases separated the two germline ends. The CDR3 nucleotides are TGCGCCAGCAGACCCCACGCGGGAACCAACAACAATGAGCAGTTCTTC. Amino acid sequence: CASRPHAGTNNNEQFF.

The chain uses TRBV2 and TRBJ1-6; no firm D call. This CDR3 comprises 12 residues. Germline-derived CDR1 and CDR2 are SNHLY and FYNNEI. V was clipped by 7 bases and J by 16 bases, with 17 bases between them. The CDR3: CASNPGSGRLHF. The CDR3 nucleotides are TGTGCCAGCAACCCCGGGTCGGGGAGGCTCCACTTT.

This clone was recorded only once. The V call is TRBV9, the J call TRBJ2-1; D unresolved. This CDR3 is 14 amino acids long. CDR1 SGDLS and CDR2 YYNGEE come from the germline V gene. The V end lost 0 bases, the J end lost 6 bases, and 10 bases lay between the germline ends. CDR3 in amino acids: CASSVDLSGNEQFF. CDR3 nucleotides: TGTGCCAGCAGCGTAGATTTATCGGGCAATGAGCAGTTCTTC.

The V gene is TRBV13, the J gene TRBJ2-7; TRBD2 matches at 10 bases. CDR1 is PRHDT and CDR2 is FYEKMQ in the germline V gene (reference sequence). The CDR3 spans 15 residues. V lost 0 bases, J lost 3 bases, and 2 bases stayed unmatched. Here the CDR3 reads CASSLGSSGSYEQYF. The CDR3 DNA follows: TGTGCCAGCAGCTTAGGGTCTAGCGGGAGCTACGAGCAGTACTTC.